This TCR beta chain was captured in a study of blood T cell repertoires in COVID-19. For the study at large: Italy, Spain and the United States were the sources of the convalescent and acute COVID-19 samples.

Assay used: immunoSEQ multiplex PCR; TCRdb lists only in-frame clones, some missing. The repertoire includes about 120,000 clones, around 77% of them detected once, and 7.9% sits in the top ten. Per germline, CDR1 SGHAT and CDR2 FQNNGV. Trimming stripped 2 bases from V and 6 bases from J, with 16 bases between. This CDR3 region has 15 residues. Sequencing used peripheral blood. The chain is built from TRBV11-2 and TRBJ1-2; weak D call: TRBD1 (5 bases). The sequence derives from a human donor in a cohort sampled during active COVID-19. The CDR3 reads CASSLWGRATDGYTF. The DNA of the CDR3 is TGTGCCAGCAGCTTATGGGGCAGGGCAACCGATGGCTACACCTTC.